Below, 28 T cell receptor beta chains from the same sample are listed, as sequenced in a study of blood T cell repertoires in COVID-19. Libraries were prepared by immunoSEQ multiplex PCR; TCRdb keeps only in-frame clonotypes and omits some of them. The table records 120,000 to 150,000 clones, roughly 85% of them present only once. Specimen: peripheral blood. The receptors were gathered from a man aged 45-60 years with acute or convalescent COVID-19.

This chain connects TRBV5-1 to TRBJ1-2, with D possibly TRBD1 on 5 matching bases. V lost 0 bases and J 8 bases, leaving 11 bases between the germline ends. Germline V gene sequence: CDR1 SGHRS, CDR2 YFSETQ. CDR3 length: 13 residues. CDR3 sequence: CASSLDGAWGYTF. The CDR3, as DNA: TGCGCCAGCAGCTTGGATGGGGCGTGGGGCTACACCTTC.

This chain links TRBV6-5 with TRBJ1-6, with TRBD1 as a possible D gene (5 bases). The germline gives CDR1 MNHEY, CDR2 SVGAGI. CDR3 size: 14 residues. V shed 2 bases and J shed 8 bases, with 10 bases lying between them. The CDR3 here is CASSYVTGDSPLHF. The CDR3 bases are TGTGCCAGCAGTTACGTTACGGGGGATTCACCCCTCCACTTT.

The chain has TRBV5-1 and TRBJ1-1, with D uncertain. V gave up 0 bases and J gave up 5 bases, with 11 bases separating them. The CDR3 is 14 amino acids. The germline CDR1 and CDR2 sequences are SGHRS and YFSETQ. The CDR3 DNA reads as TGCGCCAGCAGCTTGGTGGCCACCTCTACTGAAGCTTTCTTT. It translates to CASSLVATSTEAFF.

This sequence joins TRBV3-1 (or the pseudogene TRBV3-2) and TRBJ2-7; TRBD2 matches 7 bases. Trimming at V came to 1 base and at J to 6 bases, leaving 6 bases not matched to a gene. CDR1 and CDR2 (germline): LGHDT, YNNKEL (reference sequence). The CDR3 runs to 14 residues. The CDR3 DNA reads TGTGCCAGCAGCCAAGGGGGAGGGCCGTCCGAGCAGTACTTC. Translating gives CASSQGGGPSEQYF.

This clone was observed a handful of times. The V call is TRBV5-1, the J call TRBJ1-6; the D is unclear. Germline V lookup: CDR1 SGHRS, CDR2 YFSETQ. The CDR3 is 16 residues long. Trimming removed 3 bases at V and 9 bases at J, with 19 bases between. Here the CDR3 reads CASSYKNPDSGSPLHF. CDR3 in DNA: TGCGCCAGCAGCTATAAGAACCCGGATTCGGGTTCACCCCTCCACTTT.

The chain combines TRBV15 with TRBJ2-3; 15 bases fit TRBD2. Per the germline V gene, CDR1 is LNHNV and CDR2 is YYDKDF (reference sequence). V shed 2 bases, J shed 6 bases, and the junction held 3 bases outside the gene matches. There are 16 residues in the CDR3. The CDR3 here is CATSRLGTSGRDTQYF. CDR3 in DNA: TGTGCCACCAGCAGACTCGGGACTAGCGGGAGGGATACGCAGTATTTT.

The chain combines TRBV25-1 with TRBJ2-3; D possibly corresponds to TRBD2 (5 bases). V was clipped by 3 bases and J by 2 bases, with 15 bases between them. The germline V gene has CDR1 MGHDK and CDR2 SYGVNS. This CDR3 comprises 16 residues. CDR3 residues: CASSEGRGAITDTQYF. CDR3 nucleotides: TGTGCCAGCAGTGAGGGCCGGGGTGCTATCACAGATACGCAGTATTTT. The full variable domain, in which reference TRBV25-1 and TRBJ2-3 provide the parts outside the CDR3, is EADIYQTPRYLVIGTGKKITLECSQTMGHDKMYWYQQDPGMELHLIHYSYGVNSTEKGDLSSESTVSRIRTEHFPLTLESARPSHTSQYLCASSEGRGAITDTQYFGPGTRLTVL.

The chain joins TRBV6-5 to TRBJ2-6; tentatively, D is TRBD2 (5 bases). The CDR3 totals 14 residues. The germline CDR1 and CDR2 sequences are MNHEY and SVGAGI. Between the trimmed V and J ends, which lost 6 bases and 13 bases, there was a span of 19 bases. The CDR3 here is CASSPYSASGVLTF. CDR3 sequence (DNA): TGTGCCAGCAGCCCCTATAGCGCGTCTGGTGTCCTGACTTTC.

V and J are TRBV11-3 and TRBJ1-4, with D uncertain. Between the trimmed V and J ends, which lost 1 base and 0 bases, there was a span of 6 bases. CDR1 SGHNT and CDR2 YENEEA come from the germline V gene. CDR3 size: 15 residues. This CDR3 is CASSLGATTNEKLFF. In DNA form, the CDR3 reads TGTGCCAGCAGCTTAGGGGCGACAACTAATGAAAAACTGTTTTTT.

The chain couples TRBV10-3 to TRBJ2-5, with 9 bases lining up with TRBD2. In germline, CDR1 is ENHRY, CDR2 SYGVKD. The junction had 1 base not matched to a gene; V was cut back by 2 bases and J by 3 bases. The CDR3 length is 14 residues. DNA for the CDR3: TGTGCCATCAGTGAGGGACTAGCGAAAGAGACCCAGTACTTC. It is translated as CAISEGLAKETQYF.

The chain has TRBV6-5 and TRBJ1-3; tentative D call: TRBD1 (6 bases). V was cut by 5 bases and J by 4 bases, with 9 bases left in between. The germline V gene encodes CDR1 MNHEY and CDR2 SVGAGI. There are 13 residues in the CDR3. The CDR3 sequence: CASSPGVGNTIYF. CDR3 nucleotides: TGTGCCAGCAGTCCAGGGGTCGGAAACACCATATATTTT.

The V call is TRBV3-1 (or the pseudogene TRBV3-2), the J call TRBJ1-6, with D perhaps matching TRBD1 (6 bases). The CDR3 has 14 amino acids. Germline CDR1 reads LGHDT; CDR2 reads YNNKEL (reference sequence). Trimming took 4 bases from V and 10 from J, leaving 14 bases between them. The CDR3 DNA reads TGTGCCAGCAGCCGCAACAGGGAAAAATCACCCCTCCACTTT. Translated: CASSRNREKSPLHF.

The chain joins TRBV7-8 to TRBJ2-7, with 12 bases that match TRBD2. Germline values: CDR1 SGHVS, CDR2 FQNEAQ. J was trimmed by 2 bases and V by 1 base; bases with no gene match: 3. The CDR3 contains 16 residues. This CDR3 is CASSLVGLAGPYEQYF. CDR3 coding DNA: TGTGCCAGCAGCTTAGTCGGACTAGCGGGACCCTACGAGCAGTACTTC.

J is TRBJ1-2 and V is TRBV18; D not resolved. The CDR3 is made up of 14 amino acids. Germline values: CDR1 KGHSH, CDR2 LQKENI. The V gene lost 4 bases and the J gene lost 0 bases, with 9 bases spanning the gap. The CDR3 loop is CASSRDTSNYGYTF. The CDR3 coding sequence is TGTGCCAGCTCACGAGACACTTCTAACTATGGCTACACCTTC.

With respect to this clone: One junction end disagrees with the germline gene, perhaps due to a read error. This rearrangement joins TRBV5-4 to TRBJ1-2; 8 bases are a match to TRBD1. Per the germline V gene, CDR1 is SGHNT and CDR2 is YYREEE (reference sequence). The CDR3 has 16 residues. The CDR3 loop is CASSLFESGGNSGYTF. CDR3 coding DNA: TGTGCCAGCAGCTTGTTCGAATCAGGGGGCAACTCTGGCTACACCTTC.

A word on this clone: One end of the junction is discordant with germline, which a read error may explain. This chain links TRBV3-1 (or the pseudogene TRBV3-2) with TRBJ1-1, with TRBD1 identical over 11 bases. The germline V gene has CDR1 LGHDT and CDR2 YNNKEL (reference sequence). The CDR3 is made up of 15 amino acids. CDR3 DNA sequence: TGTGCCAGCAGACAAGGGGACAGGGGGGTCACTGAAGCTTTCTTT. This translates into CASRQGDRGVTEAFF.

The chain couples TRBV7-8 to TRBJ2-7, with D possibly matching TRBD2 (6 bases). The germline V gene has CDR1 SGHVS and CDR2 FQNEAQ. Trimming left V 4 bases short and J 11 bases short, with 12 bases between. This CDR3 comprises 11 residues. This chain's CDR3 is CASSSGLLEYF. The CDR3 bases are TGTGCCAGCAGCTCGGGACTGCTGGAGTACTTC.

The chain employs TRBV12-3 or TRBV12-4 and TRBJ2-3; D call uncertain. V dropped 4 bases and J dropped 2 bases, with 4 bases sitting between them. This CDR3 is 12 amino acids long. CDR3 bases: TGTGCCAGCAGTTCAGACACAGATACGCAGTATTTT. Translated: CASSSDTDTQYF.

This clone was counted only a few times. The chain carries TRBV19 and TRBJ1-1; D gene ambiguous. Germline lookup yields CDR1 LNHDA and CDR2 SQIVND (reference sequence). This CDR3 comprises 13 residues. V was trimmed by 7 bases and J by 1 base, leaving 10 bases between them. CDR3 coding DNA: TGTGCCAGTACAGGCAAAAAGAACACTGAAGCTTTCTTT. The encoded protein is CASTGKKNTEAFF.

This clone was counted once. V usage is TRBV7-6 and J usage is TRBJ2-1; possible D gene TRBD2, 6 bases. CDR1 is SGHVS and CDR2 is FNYEAQ in the germline V gene. Between the trimmed V and J ends, which lost 0 bases and 7 bases, there was a span of 19 bases. The CDR3 runs to 17 residues. Written as DNA, the CDR3 is TGTGCCAGCAGCTTAGCGCTTCGCGGGATCGCCTCTAATGAGCAGTTCTTC. Translated, it gives CASSLALRGIASNEQFF.

The chain uses TRBV7-8 and TRBJ1-2, with unresolved D. CDR3 length: 14 amino acids. V was cut by 4 bases and J by 7 bases, with 16 bases left in between. Germline V gene lookup returns CDR1 SGHVS and CDR2 FQNEAQ. The CDR3: CASSSSGELSGYTF. In DNA form, the CDR3 reads TGTGCCAGCAGCTCGTCCGGGGAATTGAGTGGCTACACCTTC.

The chain links TRBV10-3 to TRBJ2-1; 15 bases line up with TRBD2. After removal of 10 bases from V and 7 bases from J, the junction contained 11 bases not matched to a gene. Germline V gene sequence: CDR1 ENHRY, CDR2 SYGVKD. This CDR3 has 16 residues. The chain's CDR3 is CATSPGLAGGGNEQFF. CDR3 sequence (DNA): TGTGCCACCAGCCCGGGACTAGCGGGAGGTGGAAATGAGCAGTTCTTC.

The chain joins TRBV5-4 to TRBJ1-1; 8 bases fit TRBD1. Looked up from germline, CDR1 is SGHNT and CDR2 is YYREEE (reference sequence). The CDR3 covers 14 residues. J lost 1 base, V lost 4 bases, and 3 bases had no gene match. CDR3 coding DNA: TGTGCCAGCAGCATAGGGACAGGGAACACTGAAGCTTTCTTT. As protein: CASSIGTGNTEAFF.

This clone appeared a single time. The chain employs TRBV6-5 and TRBJ1-6, with D maybe TRBD1 (5 bases). The CDR3 is made up of 12 amino acids. The V gene lost 7 bases and the J gene lost 6 bases, with 7 bases spanning the gap. The germline gives CDR1 MNHEY, CDR2 SVGAGI. CDR3 DNA sequence: TGTGCCAGCACCCAGGGTAATTCACCCCTCCACTTT. Translating gives CASTQGNSPLHF.

This rearrangement joins TRBV19 to TRBJ1-4; 8 bases match TRBD1. V lost 8 bases and J lost 7; bases outside the gene matches: 12. CDR1 LNHDA and CDR2 SQIVND come from the germline V gene (reference sequence). The CDR3 extends over 15 amino acids. The CDR3 loop is CASRPERTGSEKLFF. CDR3 sequence (DNA): TGTGCCAGTCGCCCAGAGCGGACAGGGAGTGAAAAACTGTTTTTT.

V and J are TRBV7-8 and TRBJ2-3; possibly TRBD2 for D (6 bases). This CDR3 region has 16 residues. V gave up 5 bases and J gave up 1 base, with 16 bases separating them. CDR1 and CDR2 (germline): SGHVS, FQNEAQ. CDR3 loop: CASSQGLGGGTDTQYF. The CDR3, as DNA: TGTGCCAGCAGCCAGGGACTGGGAGGTGGCACAGATACGCAGTATTTT.

This sequence joins TRBV27 and TRBJ2-7; a possible D gene is TRBD1 (5 bases). The CDR3 is 15 residues long. The germline V gene has CDR1 MNHEY and CDR2 SMNVEV (reference sequence). V gave up 0 bases and J gave up 0 bases, with 9 bases separating them. CDR3 nucleotides: TGTGCCAGCAGTTTATCTACAGGTAGCTCCTACGAGCAGTACTTC. It translates to CASSLSTGSSYEQYF.

The J gene is TRBJ2-5, the V gene TRBV27; TRBD1 is a possible D gene (6 bases). Germline V gives CDR1 MNHEY, CDR2 SMNVEV (reference sequence). V was trimmed by 7 bases and J by 5 bases, leaving 17 bases between them. There are 14 residues in the CDR3. CDR3 protein: CASTGNREMETQYF. CDR3 sequence (DNA): TGTGCCAGCACCGGGAACAGGGAAATGGAGACCCAGTACTTC.